What follows are 31 T cell receptor beta chains derived from one specimen sequenced in a study of T cell responses to AZD1222 COVID-19 vaccine. Generated by immunoSEQ multiplex PCR, the TCRdb table keeps only in-frame clones and is missing some. The data contain approximately 180,000 clones, 85% to 90% of them singletons. Sequenced material: peripheral blood, taken 28 days after the second dose of the MenACWY control vaccine. The receptors shown here come from an adult who received the MenACWY meningococcal vaccine as a control.

The V and J genes are TRBV19 and TRBJ1-2; D is ambiguous. CDR3 length equals 11 residues. Germline lookup yields CDR1 LNHDA and CDR2 SQIVND (reference sequence). V lost 3 bases to trimming and J lost 9 bases, with 8 bases between them. CDR3 bases: TGTGCCAGTAGTATTCAGGCGCGCTACACCTTC. This translates into CASSIQARYTF.

The chain has TRBV19 and TRBJ2-7; TRBD1 might be the D (5 bases). V gave up 5 bases and J gave up 5 bases, with 13 bases separating them. The CDR3 is 13 residues long. CDR1 and CDR2 (germline): LNHDA, SQIVND (reference sequence). The DNA of the CDR3 is TGTGCCAGTAGTTTCGTAGGGGTCCACGAGCAGTACTTC. Translated: CASSFVGVHEQYF.

The CDR3 sequence: CAISWGAGMNTEAFF. DNA for the CDR3: TGTGCCATCAGTTGGGGGGCGGGAATGAACACTGAAGCTTTCTTT. The chain has TRBV10-3 and TRBJ1-1, with a possible D match to TRBD1 (6 bases). V lost 5 bases and J 0 bases, leaving 13 bases between the germline ends. The germline V gene encodes CDR1 ENHRY and CDR2 SYGVKD. The CDR3 length is 15 residues.

The genes are TRBV9 and TRBJ2-1, with 11 bases aligning to TRBD2. J gave up 6 bases and V 0 bases, and 5 bases lay outside the gene matches. Germline V CDR1 and CDR2: SGDLS, YYNGEE. This CDR3 comprises 16 residues. Written as DNA, the CDR3 is TGTGCCAGCAGCGTAGGGTCTAGCGGGGGGATCAATGAGCAGTTCTTC. Protein sequence: CASSVGSSGGINEQFF. The whole variable domain, filled in from reference TRBV9 and TRBJ2-1, reads DSGVTQTPKHLITATGQRVTLRCSPRSGDLSVYWYQQSLDQGLQFLIQYYNGEERAKGNILERFSAQQFPDLHSELNLSSLELGDSALYFCASSVGSSGGINEQFFGPGTRLTVL.

The chain carries TRBV4-1 and TRBJ2-7, with TRBD2 identical over 11 bases. The germline V gene encodes CDR1 MGHRA and CDR2 YSYEKL. Germline trimming cut 1 base from V and 3 bases from J; bases unmatched to any gene: 2. The CDR3 extends over 15 amino acids. The CDR3 bases are TGCGCCAGCAGCCAAGCGACTAGCGGGAACTACGAGCAGTACTTC. Translation: CASSQATSGNYEQYF.

V usage is TRBV2 and J usage is TRBJ2-3; no reliable D call. CDR3 length: 13 residues. Germline CDR1 SNHLY, CDR2 FYNNEI. V shed 4 bases and J shed 5 bases, with 10 bases lying between them. This chain's CDR3 is CASSGSGRDTQYF. The CDR3 DNA follows: TGTGCCAGCAGTGGGTCTGGAAGAGATACGCAGTATTTT.

The chain uses TRBV7-2 and TRBJ2-5; possibly TRBD1 for D (5 bases). V was cut by 5 bases and J by 2 bases, with 9 bases left in between. This CDR3 contains 13 residues. Germline V gene lookup returns CDR1 SGHTA and CDR2 FQGNSA. The CDR3 reads CASSRDRQETQYF. The CDR3 DNA follows: TGTGCCAGCAGCCGCGACAGACAAGAGACCCAGTACTTC.

The genes are TRBV9 and TRBJ1-5, with D maybe TRBD1 (5 bases). The CDR3 contains 17 residues. CDR1 and CDR2 from the germline V gene are SGDLS and YYNGEE. The ends were cut back, 2 bases at V and 0 bases at J, with 15 bases in the middle. The CDR3 region is CASSVPKDGGSNQPQHF. CDR3 nucleotide sequence: TGTGCCAGCAGCGTCCCCAAGGATGGGGGTAGCAATCAGCCCCAGCATTTT.

The V gene is TRBV21-1, the J gene TRBJ1-2; the table's D call, TRBD1, has no DNA check behind it. TRBV21-1 is a listed pseudogene. The CDR3 has 14 amino acids. The CDR3 coding sequence is TGTGCCAGCAGCATTCCCGGGACAGGGGATGGCTACACCTTC. It specifies CASSIPGTGDGYTF.

The chain has TRBV6-2 or TRBV6-3 and TRBJ2-7; 12 nucleotides line up with TRBD1. Germline values: CDR1 MNHEY, CDR2 SVGEGT. Unmatched junction bases numbered 6, after V lost 5 bases and J lost 1 base. The CDR3 extends over 16 amino acids. This CDR3 is CASSRWDRGPSYEQYF. DNA for the CDR3: TGTGCCAGCAGTCGATGGGACAGGGGGCCTTCCTACGAGCAGTACTTC.

V and J are TRBV6-5 and TRBJ1-2; TRBD1 agrees at 9 bases. Germline V gives CDR1 MNHEY, CDR2 SVGAGI. J lost 4 bases, V lost 8 bases, and 8 bases had no gene match. CDR3 length: 14 residues. CDR3 nucleotides: TGTGCCAGCTTCCCGGGACAGGGCTCCTATGGCTACACCTTC. This sequence encodes CASFPGQGSYGYTF.

The CDR3, as DNA: TGTGCCAGCAGTGACAATCAAGGAGGCGAAGCTTTCTTT. It is translated as CASSDNQGGEAFF. V gene TRBV6-4 combines with J gene TRBJ1-1; D call uncertain. The CDR3 runs 13 residues. The V end was cut by 2 bases, the J end by 8 bases, with 12 bases between. Germline V gene lookup returns CDR1 MRHNA and CDR2 SNTAGT.

The V gene is TRBV28, the J gene TRBJ1-5, with D unresolved. The germline gives CDR1 MDHEN, CDR2 SYDVKM. With 5 bases removed from V and 7 bases from J, the gap between germline ends came to 9 bases. CDR3 length equals 12 residues. The CDR3 protein is CASSPIRQPQHF. CDR3 nucleotides: TGTGCCAGCAGTCCGATTAGACAGCCCCAGCATTTT.

This clone appeared a single time. This chain connects TRBV24-1 to TRBJ2-2; 9 positions agree with TRBD1. CDR3 size: 18 residues. V gave up 8 bases and J gave up 4 bases; unmatched junction bases: 16. Germline V lookup: CDR1 KGHDR, CDR2 SFDVKD. Here the CDR3 DNA reads TGTGCCACCACTAAGCCCAGAAAACAGGGGGCGCCCACCGGGGAGCTGTTTTTT. Its translation is CATTKPRKQGAPTGELFF.

As for this clone: Additional DNA sequences in this sample encode the identical CDR3. The chain has TRBV19 and TRBJ1-3; D perhaps matches TRBD1 (6 bases). Trimming shortened V by 4 bases and J by 1 base, and 8 bases separated the two germline ends. Germline loops: CDR1 LNHDA, CDR2 SQIVND (reference sequence). The CDR3 spans 14 residues. This CDR3 is CASSTGDSGNTIYF. Here the CDR3 DNA reads TGTGCCAGTAGTACAGGGGATTCTGGAAACACCATATATTTT. The whole variable domain, filled in from reference TRBV19 and TRBJ1-3, reads DGGITQSPKYLFRKEGQNVTLSCEQNLNHDAMYWYRQDPGQGLRLIYYSQIVNDFQKGDIAEGYSVSREKKESFPLTVTSAQKNPTAFYLCASSTGDSGNTIYFGEGSWLTVV.

This rearrangement joins TRBV30 to TRBJ1-1; no clear D gene. CDR3 size: 12 residues. V was trimmed by 0 bases and J by 6 bases, leaving 8 bases between them. CDR1 is GTSNPN, CDR2 SVGIG, per germline (reference sequence). CDR3 nucleotide sequence: TGTGCCTGGAGTGTACCCCCCGCTGAAGCTTTCTTT. Its protein product is CAWSVPPAEAFF.

The gene calls are TRBV14 and TRBJ1-6, with no clear D. Germline values: CDR1 SGHDN, CDR2 FVKESK. V was trimmed by 3 bases and J by 9 bases, leaving 9 bases between them. CDR3 length: 13 residues. CDR3 region: CASSHVISSPLHF. In DNA, the CDR3 is TGTGCCAGCAGCCATGTCATTAGTTCACCCCTCCACTTT.

V is TRBV7-7 and J is TRBJ2-3; D may be TRBD2 (6 bases). V dropped 5 bases and J dropped 3 bases, with 15 bases sitting between them. Germline CDR1 and CDR2: SSHAT and FNYEAQ (reference sequence). This CDR3 is 15 amino acids long. CDR3 sequence: CASSTEGRGTDTQYF. The CDR3 DNA is TGTGCCAGCAGCACGGAGGGCCGGGGGACAGATACGCAGTATTTT.

V gene TRBV19 combines with J gene TRBJ1-2; D is perhaps TRBD1 (5 bases). CDR3 length equals 13 residues. V lost 6 bases and J 4 bases, leaving 12 bases between the germline ends. Germline V gene data show CDR1 as LNHDA and CDR2 as SQIVND (reference sequence). CDR3 nucleotide sequence: TGTGCCAGTAGGCTCGATCAGGGCTATGGCTACACCTTC. Its protein product is CASRLDQGYGYTF. Full variable domain (missing parts from reference TRBV19 and TRBJ1-2): DGGITQSPKYLFRKEGQNVTLSCEQNLNHDAMYWYRQDPGQGLRLIYYSQIVNDFQKGDIAEGYSVSREKKESFPLTVTSAQKNPTAFYLCASRLDQGYGYTFGSGTRLTVV.

V usage is TRBV7-2 and J usage is TRBJ1-2; 9 bases match TRBD1. The junction had 8 bases not matched to a gene; V was cut back by 3 bases and J by 6 bases. From germline, CDR1 is SGHTA and CDR2 FQGNSA. The CDR3 loop spans 15 amino acids. This CDR3 is CASSFDRGRQDGYTF. CDR3 coding DNA: TGTGCCAGCAGCTTTGACAGGGGGAGACAGGATGGCTACACCTTC.

CDR3 residues: CASSVVGVGELFF. DNA of the CDR3: TGTGCCAGCAGCGTAGTAGGAGTGGGGGAGCTGTTTTTT. V usage is TRBV9 and J usage is TRBJ2-2; D is unresolved. The CDR3 has 13 amino acids. Trimming took off 0 bases at V and 8 bases at J, with 8 bases between the two ends. Per germline, CDR1 SGDLS and CDR2 YYNGEE.

The rearrangement joins TRBV6-5 to TRBJ1-6; D not certain. The germline CDR1 and CDR2 sequences are MNHEY and SVGAGI. The CDR3 extends over 14 amino acids. V was trimmed by 1 base and J by 7 bases, leaving 8 bases between them. CDR3 sequence (DNA): TGTGCCAGCAGTTACTTCACGGACAATTCACCCCTCCACTTT. Its translation is CASSYFTDNSPLHF.

This clone has a single count. The genes are TRBV5-4 and TRBJ2-3, with TRBD2 as a possible D gene (6 bases). This CDR3 region has 16 residues. Between the trimmed V and J ends, which lost 1 base and 3 bases, there was a span of 15 bases. Germline CDR1 SGHNT, CDR2 YYREEE (reference sequence). The CDR3 DNA follows: TGTGCCAGCAGCTTGAAAAGTGGGAGCGGGACAGATACGCAGTATTTT. As protein: CASSLKSGSGTDTQYF.

The chain uses TRBV28 and TRBJ1-2, with 8 bases matching TRBD1. CDR1 is MDHEN and CDR2 is SYDVKM in the germline V gene. CDR3 length equals 13 residues. Trimming cost V 6 bases and J 8 bases; bases outside gene matches: 8. CDR3 sequence: CASSPETGVGYTF. The CDR3 region has the DNA TGTGCCAGCAGCCCCGAGACAGGGGTAGGCTACACCTTC.

This clone has a single count. The V gene is TRBV3-1 (or the pseudogene TRBV3-2), the J gene TRBJ2-3; D is perhaps TRBD1 (5 bases). Germline V gene sequence: CDR1 LGHDT, CDR2 YNNKEL (reference sequence). The CDR3 length is 14 residues. V was cut by 1 base and J by 2 bases, with 7 bases left in between. As DNA, the CDR3 is TGTGCCAGCAGCCAAGGTGGGGCCACAGATACGCAGTATTTT. Residues: CASSQGGATDTQYF.

This clone appeared once. The chain combines TRBV20-1 with TRBJ1-5; D is perhaps TRBD1 (5 bases). Trimming shortened V by 3 bases and J by 2 bases, and 14 bases separated the two germline ends. Germline lookup yields CDR1 DFQATT and CDR2 SNEGSKA (reference sequence). The CDR3 length is 15 residues. CDR3 protein: CSASRLGEGNQPQHF. Written as DNA, the CDR3 is TGCAGTGCTAGTCGTTTAGGGGAGGGCAATCAGCCCCAGCATTTT.

V usage is TRBV5-6 and J usage is TRBJ1-1, with D perhaps TRBD1 (6 bases). The CDR3 consists of 16 residues. Trimming pared 4 bases from V and 3 bases from J, leaving 19 bases between. Germline V gives CDR1 SGHDT, CDR2 YYEEEE. CDR3: CASSTNRQASDTEAFF. The CDR3, as DNA: TGTGCCAGCAGCACTAATCGACAGGCTTCGGACACTGAAGCTTTCTTT.

J is TRBJ1-5 and V is TRBV30; TRBD1 aligns across 12 bases. The CDR3 is 16 residues long. The germline V gene encodes CDR1 GTSNPN and CDR2 SVGIG (reference sequence). The V and J ends lost 1 base and 6 bases, in that order; junction bases with no gene match: 7. CDR3 sequence (DNA): TGTGCCTGGAGTGGCGGGACAGGGGGCGAGGGTCAGCCCCAGCATTTT. This encodes CAWSGGTGGEGQPQHF.

The chain's CDR3 is CASSGAGTDPTSSGNTIYF. The DNA for the CDR3 is TGTGCCAGCAGCGGAGCCGGGACAGATCCTACCTCCTCTGGAAACACCATATATTTT. The chain links TRBV9 to TRBJ1-3; 7 nucleotides agree with TRBD1. V lost 3 bases to trimming and J lost 0 bases; unmatched junction nucleotides: 15. The CDR3 is made up of 19 amino acids. The V gene's germline CDR1 is SGDLS and CDR2 YYNGEE.

V gene TRBV6-5 combines with J gene TRBJ1-1; perhaps TRBD1 as D (5 bases). This CDR3 contains 14 residues. CDR1 and CDR2 from the germline V gene are MNHEY and SVGAGI. V dropped 6 bases and J dropped 8 bases, with 19 bases sitting between them. The CDR3 DNA sequence: TGTGCCAGCAGACAAGGTGGGGGGAAAGACGAAGCTTTCTTT. Amino acids: CASRQGGGKDEAFF.

This rearrangement joins TRBV28 to TRBJ1-2; 12 positions match TRBD1. J was trimmed by 0 bases and V by 5 bases; bases with no gene match: 7. In germline, CDR1 is MDHEN, CDR2 SYDVKM. The CDR3 spans 17 residues. CDR3 residues: CASSRPGTGGPNYGYTF. DNA for the CDR3: TGTGCCAGCAGTCGTCCCGGGACAGGGGGCCCTAACTATGGCTACACCTTC.